This T cell receptor beta chain was found in a study of brain metastases from non-small cell lung cancer. Overall study results and limits: T-cell infiltration was lower in brain metastases than primaries (P < 0.001). Brain metastases shared most TCR repertoire with primaries, with sparse T cells.

Details on this clone: Its matching antigen is unknown.

Some clones are missing from TCRdb's copy, which holds only in-frame ones; the method was immunoSEQ multiplex PCR. The repertoire holds about 2,000 clones, with roughly 86% as singletons. The CDR3 spans 17 residues. V lost 4 bases and J lost 5; bases outside the gene matches: 14. CDR1 and CDR2 from the germline V gene are LNHDA and SQIVND (reference sequence). The chain carries TRBV19 and TRBJ2-1; 7 nucleotides match TRBD2. The sample consisted of primary lung tumor tissue. The receptor comes from a donor aged 40 or older with non-small cell lung cancer. Here the CDR3 reads CASSTTALALEDNEQFF. CDR3 sequence (DNA): TGTGCCAGTAGTACGACAGCACTAGCGCTGGAAGACAATGAGCAGTTCTTC.